These T cell receptor beta chains were read from a single sample in a study of T cells in Graves' hyperthyroidism and ophthalmopathy. TCRdb independently ran MiXCR on the multiplex PCR reads; one entry per CDR3 protein. The sample comprises 300,000 to 450,000 distinct CDR3 sequences, roughly a sixth of which are singletons, and more than 30% rests with the top ten. The sample taken for sequencing was blood. Every receptor here comes from a woman aged 25 to 45 with Graves' hyperthyroidism that later progressed to Graves' ophthalmopathy. The CDR3 runs from the conserved cysteine through the conserved F or W. D genes are given only for firm matches. A row's size may be missing; if present it is once, few, many or a size class.

cdr3_aa cdr3_nt j_call v_call d_call clone_size cdr3_length
CASTFGGLGQPQHF TGTGCCAGCACCTTTGGGGGGCTCGGTCAGCCCCAGCATTTT TRBJ1-5 TRBV2 - many 14
CSVAKTSGRRETQYF TGCAGCGTTGCTAAGACTAGCGGGAGACGCGAGACCCAGTACTTC TRBJ2-5 TRBV29-1 TRBD2 - 15
CASSQEIPPTYEQYF TGTGCCAGCAGCCAAGAAATACCGCCAACCTACGAGCAGTACTTC TRBJ2-7 TRBV4-2 - many 15
CSVLPLTAQGEAFF TGCAGCGTACTTCCCCTGACAGCACAGGGAGAAGCTTTCTTT TRBJ1-1 TRBV29-1 - many 14
CASSWIDRDEQYF TGCGCCAGCAGCTGGATTGACAGGGACGAGCAGTACTTC TRBJ2-7 TRBV5-1 TRBD1 many 13
CASSGWEAYGYTF TGTGCCAGCTCCGGATGGGAAGCCTATGGCTACACCTTC TRBJ1-2 TRBV11-2 - many 13
CASRVKGGDTQYF TGTGCCAGCAGGGTGAAGGGTGGGGATACGCAGTATTTT TRBJ2-3 TRBV6-1 - few 13
CAWSGANTGELFF TGTGCCTGGAGTGGTGCAAACACCGGGGAGCTGTTTTTT TRBJ2-2 TRBV30 - - 13
CASSSQQGTAQHF TGTGCCAGCAGTTCCCAACAGGGGACGGCCCAGCATTTT TRBJ1-5 TRBV27 TRBD1 many 13
CASSREGPGEQYF TGTGCCAGCAGCAGAGAGGGGCCAGGGGAGCAGTACTTC TRBJ2-7 TRBV3-1 - many 13
CASSHTADPTDTQYF TGTGCCAGCAGCCATACAGCCGACCCCACAGATACGCAGTATTTT TRBJ2-3 TRBV7-6 - many 15
CASSLILRTKRDEQFF TGTGCCAGCAGTTTGATCCTTCGGACCAAGAGGGATGAGCAGTTCTTC TRBJ2-1 TRBV12-3/TRBV12-4 - many 16
CSARPPTGFVQYF TGCAGTGCTAGGCCCCCGACAGGGTTCGTTCAGTACTTC TRBJ2-4 TRBV20-1 TRBD1 - 13
CASSAQGAGEQYF TGTGCCAGCAGTGCACAGGGGGCGGGGGAGCAGTACTTC TRBJ2-7 TRBV12-3/TRBV12-4 TRBD1 many 13
CASSGDLGGYTEAFF TGTGCCAGCAGTGGGGACCTGGGAGGGTATACTGAAGCTTTCTTT TRBJ1-1 TRBV2 - many 15
CASPGTGWHEQYF TGTGCCAGCCCCGGGACAGGGTGGCACGAGCAGTACTTC TRBJ2-7 TRBV7-9 TRBD1 few 13
CASSEAGFYGYTF TGTGCCAGCAGTGAAGCCGGGTTCTATGGCTACACCTTC TRBJ1-2 TRBV6-1 - many 13
CASSLEGQGPNYGYTF TGTGCCAGCAGTTTAGAGGGACAGGGACCTAACTATGGCTACACCTTC TRBJ1-2 TRBV12-3/TRBV12-4 TRBD1 many 16
CASGLPFSTNEKLFF TGTGCCAGCGGCTTGCCATTTTCAACTAATGAAAAACTGTTTTTT TRBJ1-4 TRBV12-3/TRBV12-4 - - 15
CASSLAGASGGTEAFF TGTGCCAGCAGCTTGGCGGGGGCCTCCGGGGGCACTGAAGCTTTCTTT TRBJ1-1 TRBV5-4 - many 16
CSARDGTSGVYEQYF TGCAGTGCTAGAGACGGGACTAGCGGGGTCTACGAGCAGTACTTC TRBJ2-7 TRBV20-1 TRBD2 many 15
CASSGTSGRKTQYF TGTGCCAGCAGCGGGACTAGCGGGAGGAAGACCCAGTACTTC TRBJ2-5 TRBV5-5 TRBD2 - 14
CSVHKGNYGYTF TGCAGCGTTCACAAGGGGAACTATGGCTACACCTTC TRBJ1-2 TRBV29-1 - few 12
CASSPLAANTGELFF TGCGCCAGCAGCCCACTCGCTGCGAACACCGGGGAGCTGTTTTTT TRBJ2-2 TRBV5-1 - many 15
CASSIQGATEAFF TGTGCCAGTAGTATACAGGGCGCGACTGAAGCTTTCTTT TRBJ1-1 TRBV19 - - 13
CASSQGPGGETDTQYF TGTGCCAGCAGCCAAGGTCCAGGGGGGGAAACAGATACGCAGTATTTT TRBJ2-3 TRBV3-1 - - 16